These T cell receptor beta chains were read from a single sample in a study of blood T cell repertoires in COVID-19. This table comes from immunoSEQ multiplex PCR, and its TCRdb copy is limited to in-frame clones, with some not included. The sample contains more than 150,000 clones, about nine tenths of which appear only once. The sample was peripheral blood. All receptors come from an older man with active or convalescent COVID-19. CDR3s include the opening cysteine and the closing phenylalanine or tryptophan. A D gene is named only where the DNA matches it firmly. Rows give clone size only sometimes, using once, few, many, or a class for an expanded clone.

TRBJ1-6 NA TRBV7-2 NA TGTGCCAGCAGCTTAGACAGGGCCATTGATAATTCACCCCTCCACTTT CASSLDRAIDNSPLHF
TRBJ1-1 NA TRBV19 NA TGTGCCAGTAGTCGACAGAACACTGAAGCTTTCTTT CASSRQNTEAFF
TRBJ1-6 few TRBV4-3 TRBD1 TGCGCCAGCAGCCAAGAAGGACAGGGCCGCAATTCACCCCTCCACTTT CASSQEGQGRNSPLHF
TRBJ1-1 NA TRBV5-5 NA TGTGCCAGCAGCTTGACACGCTGGGAGGCTTTCTTT CASSLTRWEAFF
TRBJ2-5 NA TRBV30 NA TGTGCCTGGGAGACAGGAGGCAAAGAGACCCAGTACTTC CAWETGGKETQYF
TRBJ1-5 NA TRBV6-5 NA TGTGCCAGCAGCGATCGACAGGAAGGGCCCCAGCATTTT CASSDRQEGPQHF
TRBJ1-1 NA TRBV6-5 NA TGTGCCAGCAGTATAAGGACAGCCGCCGGCACTGAAGCTTTCTTT CASSIRTAAGTEAFF
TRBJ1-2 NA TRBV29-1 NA TGCAGCGTTGAAGATGCAGGGACACGGGATGGCTACACCTTC CSVEDAGTRDGYTF
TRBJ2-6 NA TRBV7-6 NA TGTGCCAGCAGCTTCTACAACGGACTCTCTGGGGCCAACGTCCTGACTTTC CASSFYNGLSGANVLTF
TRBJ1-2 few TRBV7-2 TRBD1 TGTGCCAGCAAGTATGGGGGACAGAACATCTATAATGGCTACACCTTC CASKYGGQNIYNGYTF
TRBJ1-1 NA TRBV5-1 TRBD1 TGCGCCAGCAGCTTCCGGGACAGCACTCCGCGGACTGAAGCTTTCTTT CASSFRDSTPRTEAFF
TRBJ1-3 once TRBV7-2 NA TGTGCCAGCAGCTTAGGGGCCAGCCCTGGAAACACCATATATTTT CASSLGASPGNTIYF